A selection of T cell receptor beta chains follows, all from one sample in a study of technical replicates of blood from a few donors. The assay was immunoSEQ multiplex PCR, and TCRdb's table has in-frame clones only and misses some. The sample carries 45,000 to 60,000 clones, about 86% recorded once. The sample comprised PBMCs. The receptors originated from a human donor in good health. Some clones in this sample may be carry-over from other donors' samples. Each CDR3 is given with its conserved first and last residue. Fields, in order: V gene, J gene, clone size, CDR3 protein. Rows may omit the clone size; those that give it use once, few, many or a size class.

>TRBV2|TRBJ2-3|NA
CASRGTWQRTDTQYF
>TRBV28|TRBJ1-4|NA
CASSPQGEDEKLFF
>TRBV28|TRBJ1-1|NA
CASTGRAGGNTEAFF
>TRBV21-1|TRBJ1-3|NA
CASRITGRGDCPGNTIYF
>TRBV6-6|TRBJ2-3|NA
CATRDRGITDTQYF
>TRBV18|TRBJ1-4|NA
CASSPGGATNEKLFF
>TRBV4-1|TRBJ2-5|NA
CASSQVGLAVETQYF
>TRBV27|TRBJ2-1|NA
CASHKGAGGQYNEQFF
>TRBV7-2|TRBJ2-2|NA
CASSPLERELFF
>TRBV15|TRBJ2-2|NA
CATSRDDSAGPGELFF
>TRBV6-5|TRBJ2-3|once
CASSYGLGQYF
>TRBV4-3|TRBJ1-1|NA
CASSQDLEGQGRRTEAFF
>TRBV5-8|TRBJ1-1|NA
CASSRSRGYTEAFF
>TRBV2|TRBJ1-1|few
CASSEEGGDTEAFF
>TRBV7-6|TRBJ1-6|NA
CASSLEAGGNGSPLHF
>TRBV4-3|TRBJ2-5|NA
CASSQGLGGGAETQYF
>TRBV10-3|TRBJ2-7|once
CAISRLAGARSYEQYF